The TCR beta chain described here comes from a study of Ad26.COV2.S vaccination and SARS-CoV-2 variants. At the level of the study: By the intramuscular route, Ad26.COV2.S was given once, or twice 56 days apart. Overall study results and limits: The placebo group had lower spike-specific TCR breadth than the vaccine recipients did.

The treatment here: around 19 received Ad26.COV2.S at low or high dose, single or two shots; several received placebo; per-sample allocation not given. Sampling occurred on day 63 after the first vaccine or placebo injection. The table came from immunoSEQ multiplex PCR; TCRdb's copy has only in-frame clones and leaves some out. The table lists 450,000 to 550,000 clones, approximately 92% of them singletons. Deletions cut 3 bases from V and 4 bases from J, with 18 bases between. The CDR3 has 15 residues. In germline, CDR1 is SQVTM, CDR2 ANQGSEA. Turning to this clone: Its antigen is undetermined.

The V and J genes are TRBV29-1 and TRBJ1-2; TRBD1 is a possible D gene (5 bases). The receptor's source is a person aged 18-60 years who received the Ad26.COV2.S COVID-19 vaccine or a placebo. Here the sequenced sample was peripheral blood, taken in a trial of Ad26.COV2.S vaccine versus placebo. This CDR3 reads CSVDPHRRNPYGYTF. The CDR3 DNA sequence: TGCAGCGTTGATCCCCACAGGCGAAATCCCTATGGCTACACCTTC.